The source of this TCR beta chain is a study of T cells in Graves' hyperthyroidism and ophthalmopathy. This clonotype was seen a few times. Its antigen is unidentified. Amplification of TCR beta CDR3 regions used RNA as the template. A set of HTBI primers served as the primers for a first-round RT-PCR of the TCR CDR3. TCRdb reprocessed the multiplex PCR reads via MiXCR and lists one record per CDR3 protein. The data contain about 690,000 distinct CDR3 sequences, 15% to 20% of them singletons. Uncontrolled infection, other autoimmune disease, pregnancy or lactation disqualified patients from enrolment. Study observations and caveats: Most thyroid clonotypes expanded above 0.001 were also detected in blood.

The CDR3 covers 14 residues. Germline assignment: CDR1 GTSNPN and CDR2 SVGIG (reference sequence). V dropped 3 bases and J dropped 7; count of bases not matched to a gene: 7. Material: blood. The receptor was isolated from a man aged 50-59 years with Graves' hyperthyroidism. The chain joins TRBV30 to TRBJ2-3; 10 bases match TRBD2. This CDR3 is CAWSAGTSANTQYF. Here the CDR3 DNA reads TGTGCCTGGAGCGCTGGGACTAGCGCAAATACGCAGTATTTT.